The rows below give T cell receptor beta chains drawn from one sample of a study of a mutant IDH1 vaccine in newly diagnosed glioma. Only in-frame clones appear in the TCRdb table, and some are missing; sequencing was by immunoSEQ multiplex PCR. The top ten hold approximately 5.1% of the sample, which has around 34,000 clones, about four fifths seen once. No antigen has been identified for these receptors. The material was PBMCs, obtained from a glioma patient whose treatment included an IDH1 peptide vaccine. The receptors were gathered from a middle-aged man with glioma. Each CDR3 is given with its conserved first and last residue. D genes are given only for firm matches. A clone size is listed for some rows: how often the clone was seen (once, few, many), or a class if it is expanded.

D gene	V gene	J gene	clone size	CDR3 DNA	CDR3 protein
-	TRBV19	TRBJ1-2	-	TGTGCCAGTACCGGGCAGCACTTCTATGGCTACACCTTC	CASTGQHFYGYTF
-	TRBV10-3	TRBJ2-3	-	TGTGCCATCAGTGACGAGGGGGTCACAGATACGCAGTATTTT	CAISDEGVTDTQYF
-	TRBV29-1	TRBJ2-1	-	TGCAGCGTTGCCAGGGGTCCATACAATGAGCAGTTCTTC	CSVARGPYNEQFF
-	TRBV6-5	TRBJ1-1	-	TGTGCCAGCAGTTACTCGAGGCGGGGGGGGACTGAAGCTTTCTTT	CASSYSRRGGTEAFF
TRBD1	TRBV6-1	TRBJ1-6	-	TGTGCCAGCAGTATTCGACAGGGAGTCGGATCACCCCTCCACTTT	CASSIRQGVGSPLHF
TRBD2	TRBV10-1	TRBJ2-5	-	TGCGCCAGCACTCCTCGGCCCGAGCGGGGGGACCAAGAGACCCAGTACTTC	CASTPRPERGDQETQYF
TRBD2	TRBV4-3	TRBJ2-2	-	TGCGCCAGCAGCCAAGATATTCCGGGAGGGGTTAACACCGGGGAGCTGTTTTTT	CASSQDIPGGVNTGELFF
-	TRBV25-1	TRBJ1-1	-	TGTGCCAGCAGTGCAGGACCTGAAGCTTTCTTT	CASSAGPEAFF
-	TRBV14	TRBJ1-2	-	TGTGCCAGCAGCCTCCAAGGGACGGTCTATGGCTACACCTTC	CASSLQGTVYGYTF
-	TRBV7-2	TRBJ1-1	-	TGTGCCAGCAGCTTAGCCCCGGCAGCCGCTGAAGCTTTCTTT	CASSLAPAAAEAFF
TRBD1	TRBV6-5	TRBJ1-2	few	TGTGCCAGCAGTTACAGCCGGACAGGGGGTGGCTATGGCTACACCTTC	CASSYSRTGGGYGYTF
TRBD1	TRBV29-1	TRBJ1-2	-	TGCAGCGTTGAGGCTGGGACAGGGGGCTACACCTTC	CSVEAGTGGYTF
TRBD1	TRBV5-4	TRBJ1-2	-	TGTGCCAGCAGCTTGGACAGGGGGTCCTATGGCTACACCTTC	CASSLDRGSYGYTF
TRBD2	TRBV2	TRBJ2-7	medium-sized	TGTGCCAGCAGGGTGGGGCTAGCGGGATCCCAGTACTTC	CASRVGLAGSQYF
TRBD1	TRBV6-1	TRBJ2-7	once	TGTGCCAGCAGCCCGAGGGGACAGGGGTCATACGAGCAGTACTTC	CASSPRGQGSYEQYF
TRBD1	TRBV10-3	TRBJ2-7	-	TGTGCCATCAGTGAGCCCGGACAGGGAATGGGCTACGAGCAGTACTTC	CAISEPGQGMGYEQYF
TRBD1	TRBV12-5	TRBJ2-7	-	TGTGCTAGTGGTCTGGGACAGGGTCTGGAGCAGTACTTC	CASGLGQGLEQYF
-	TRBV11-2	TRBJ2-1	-	TGTGCCAGCAGCGCTAGATGGATTGGAGGGGTGATGATTGAGCAGTTCTTC	CASSARWIGGVMIEQFF
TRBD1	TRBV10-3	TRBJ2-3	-	TGTGCCATCAGTGAGTCAAGGACAGGGGGCATGGATACGCAGTATTTT	CAISESRTGGMDTQYF
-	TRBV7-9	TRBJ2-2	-	TGTGCCAGCAGCCAAACCCAACCTCCTAACACCGGGGAGCTGTTTTTT	CASSQTQPPNTGELFF
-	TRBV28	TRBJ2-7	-	TGTGCCAGCAGTGTCTACTACGAGCAGTACTTC	CASSVYYEQYF
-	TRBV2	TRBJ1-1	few	TGTGCCAGCAGTCCCAGGGAGGGGTCGAACACTGAAGCTTTCTTT	CASSPREGSNTEAFF